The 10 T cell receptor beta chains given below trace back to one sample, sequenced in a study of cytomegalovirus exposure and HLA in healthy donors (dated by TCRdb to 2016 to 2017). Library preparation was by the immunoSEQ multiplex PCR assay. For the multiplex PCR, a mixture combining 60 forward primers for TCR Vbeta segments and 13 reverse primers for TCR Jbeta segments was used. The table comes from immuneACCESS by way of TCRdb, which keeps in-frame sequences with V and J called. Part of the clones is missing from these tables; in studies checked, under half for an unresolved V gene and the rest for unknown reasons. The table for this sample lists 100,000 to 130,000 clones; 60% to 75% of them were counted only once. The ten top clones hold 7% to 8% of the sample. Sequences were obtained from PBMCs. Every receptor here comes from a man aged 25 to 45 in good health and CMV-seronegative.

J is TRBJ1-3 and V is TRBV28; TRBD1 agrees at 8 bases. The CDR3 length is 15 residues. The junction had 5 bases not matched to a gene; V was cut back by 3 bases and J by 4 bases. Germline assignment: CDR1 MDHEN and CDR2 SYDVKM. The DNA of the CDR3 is TGTGCCAGCAGTTTCAACAGGGGGTCAGGAAACACCATATATTTT. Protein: CASSFNRGSGNTIYF.

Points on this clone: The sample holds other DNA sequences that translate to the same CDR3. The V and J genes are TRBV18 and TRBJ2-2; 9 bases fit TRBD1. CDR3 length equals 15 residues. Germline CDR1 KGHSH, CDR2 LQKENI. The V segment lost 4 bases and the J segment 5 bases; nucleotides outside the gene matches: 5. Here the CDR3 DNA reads TGTGCCAGCTCACTGGACAGGGGAAGGACCGGGGAGCTGTTTTTT. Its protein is CASSLDRGRTGELFF.

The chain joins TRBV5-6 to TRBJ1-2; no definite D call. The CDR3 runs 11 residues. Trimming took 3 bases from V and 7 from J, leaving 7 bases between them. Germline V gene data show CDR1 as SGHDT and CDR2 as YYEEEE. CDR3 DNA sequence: TGTGCCAGCAGCTCCCAGTCTGGCTACACCTTC. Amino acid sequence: CASSSQSGYTF.

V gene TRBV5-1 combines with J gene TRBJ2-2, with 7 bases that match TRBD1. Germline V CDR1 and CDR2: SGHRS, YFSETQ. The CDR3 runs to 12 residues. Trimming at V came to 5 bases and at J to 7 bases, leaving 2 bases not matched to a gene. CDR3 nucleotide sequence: TGCGCCAGCAGACAGGGGAGCGGGGAGCTGTTTTTT. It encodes CASRQGSGELFF.

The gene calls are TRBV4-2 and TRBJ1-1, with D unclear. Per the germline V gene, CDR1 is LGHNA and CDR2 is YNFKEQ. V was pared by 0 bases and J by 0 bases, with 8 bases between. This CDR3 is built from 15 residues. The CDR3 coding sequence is TGTGCCAGCAGCCAAGATCCGGCGGTGAACACTGAAGCTTTCTTT. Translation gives CASSQDPAVNTEAFF.

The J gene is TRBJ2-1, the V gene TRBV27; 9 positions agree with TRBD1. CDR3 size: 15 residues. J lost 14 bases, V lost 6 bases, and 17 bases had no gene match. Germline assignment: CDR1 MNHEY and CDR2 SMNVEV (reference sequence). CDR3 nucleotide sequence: TGTGCCAGCAGCCCAACCCCCTTTGGGGACAGGGTTGAGTTCTTC. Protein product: CASSPTPFGDRVEFF.

CDR3 loop: CASSPTLDRGVIEQYF. CDR3 nucleotides: TGTGCCAGCAGCCCCACCCTGGACAGGGGGGTTATAGAGCAGTACTTC. The V gene is TRBV7-7, the J gene TRBJ2-5; TRBD1 aligns across 10 bases. Germline CDR1 SSHAT, CDR2 FNYEAQ (reference sequence). This CDR3 is 16 amino acids long. The junction had 17 bases not matched to a gene; V was cut back by 5 bases and J by 11 bases.

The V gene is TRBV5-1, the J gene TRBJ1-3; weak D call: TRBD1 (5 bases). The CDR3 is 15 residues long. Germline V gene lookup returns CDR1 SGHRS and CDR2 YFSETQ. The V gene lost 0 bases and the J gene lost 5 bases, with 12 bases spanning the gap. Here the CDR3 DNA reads TGCGCCAGCAGCTTGGCCCAGGGCCAACGAAACACCATATATTTT. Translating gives CASSLAQGQRNTIYF.

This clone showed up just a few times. CDR3 region: CASSVATAGAYEQYF. CDR3 DNA sequence: TGTGCCAGCAGCGTAGCTACGGCGGGGGCCTACGAGCAGTACTTC. The chain employs TRBV9 and TRBJ2-7; 7 nucleotides match TRBD2. CDR3 size: 15 residues. Germline trimming cut 0 bases from V and 2 bases from J; bases unmatched to any gene: 5. CDR1 SGDLS and CDR2 YYNGEE come from the germline V gene.

CDR3 region: CASSLQDRVYDEQYF. The CDR3 DNA follows: TGCGCCAGCAGCTTACAAGACAGGGTTTACGACGAGCAGTACTTC. The V and J genes are TRBV5-1 and TRBJ2-7; 7 bases fit TRBD1. CDR1 and CDR2 from the germline V gene are SGHRS and YFSETQ. The junction had 10 bases not matched to a gene; V was cut back by 2 bases and J by 5 bases. CDR3 length equals 15 residues.